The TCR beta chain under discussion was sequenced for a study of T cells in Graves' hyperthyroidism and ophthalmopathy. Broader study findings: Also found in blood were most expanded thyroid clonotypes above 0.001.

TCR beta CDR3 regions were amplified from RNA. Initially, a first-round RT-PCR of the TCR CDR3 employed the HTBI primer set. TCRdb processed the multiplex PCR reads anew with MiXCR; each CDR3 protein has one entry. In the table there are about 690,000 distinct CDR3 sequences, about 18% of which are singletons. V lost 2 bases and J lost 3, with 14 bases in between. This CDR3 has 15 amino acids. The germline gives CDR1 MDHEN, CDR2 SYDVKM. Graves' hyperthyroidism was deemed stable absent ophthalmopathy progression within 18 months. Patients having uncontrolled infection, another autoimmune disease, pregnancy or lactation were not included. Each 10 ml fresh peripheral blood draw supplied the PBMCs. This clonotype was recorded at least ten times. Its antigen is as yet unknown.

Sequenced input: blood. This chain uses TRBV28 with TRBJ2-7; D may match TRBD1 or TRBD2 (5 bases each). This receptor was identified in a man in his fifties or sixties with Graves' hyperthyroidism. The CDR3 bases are TGTGCCAGCAGTTTAGGGGGTAGTACTGACTACGAGCAGTACTTC. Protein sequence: CASSLGGSTDYEQYF.